These T cell receptor beta chains were read from a single sample in a study of T cells in Graves' hyperthyroidism and ophthalmopathy. Each CDR3 protein gets one entry after TCRdb re-called the multiplex PCR reads with MiXCR. The table has under 350,000 distinct CDR3 sequences, about a sixth seen once; the top ten hold around 61%. Sequencing input: blood. The receptors were gathered from a woman aged 55-70 years with Graves' ophthalmopathy. The CDR3 runs from the conserved cysteine through the conserved F or W. Each record gives: V gene, J gene, clone size, D gene, CDR3 DNA, CDR3 protein. D genes are given only for firm matches. The size entry is marked missing in some rows and otherwise reads once, few, many or a size class.

V: TRBV4-1; J: TRBJ2-7; size: few; D: TRBD2; DNA: TGCGCCAGCAGCCGAGCTAGCGGGGACGCCAGCTCCTACGAGCAGTACTTC; CDR3: CASSRASGDASSYEQYF
V: TRBV20-1; J: TRBJ2-7; size: few; D: -; DNA: TGCAGTGCGACAAGACAGAGCTACGAGCAGTACTTC; CDR3: CSATRQSYEQYF
V: TRBV29-1; J: TRBJ2-7; size: -; D: -; DNA: TGCAGCGTTGGAAGACCCTTAACCTACGAGCAGTACTTC; CDR3: CSVGRPLTYEQYF
V: TRBV4-2; J: TRBJ2-7; size: few; D: TRBD1; DNA: TGTGCCAGCAGCCTTGACCGGGGACAGAATGACGAGCAGTACTTC; CDR3: CASSLDRGQNDEQYF
V: TRBV4-3; J: TRBJ2-2; size: -; D: -; DNA: TGCGCCAGCAGCCAATTCGGAGGTACGAACACCGGGGAGCTGTTTTTT; CDR3: CASSQFGGTNTGELFF
V: TRBV10-3; J: TRBJ2-7; size: -; D: -; DNA: TGTGCCATCAGTGAGTCCCTGCGGGACACAGACTACGAGCAGTACTTC; CDR3: CAISESLRDTDYEQYF
V: TRBV7-2; J: TRBJ2-7; size: many; D: -; DNA: TGTGCCAGCCGCTCCCCGGCTAGACCCTACGAGCAGTACTTC; CDR3: CASRSPARPYEQYF
V: TRBV6-2/TRBV6-3; J: TRBJ2-1; size: many; D: TRBD2; DNA: TGTGCCAGCAGCACGAGCGGGAGGGCAGGGAATGAGCAGTTCTTC; CDR3: CASSTSGRAGNEQFF
V: TRBV20-1; J: TRBJ2-7; size: few; D: TRBD1; DNA: TGCAGTGCTAGAGCCGTGACAGGGGGAAACGAGCAGTACTTC; CDR3: CSARAVTGGNEQYF
V: TRBV27; J: TRBJ2-7; size: many; D: TRBD2; DNA: TGTGCCAGCGGTGCCGGGACTACAACCTACGAGCAGTACTTC; CDR3: CASGAGTTTYEQYF
V: TRBV9; J: TRBJ1-1; size: many; D: -; DNA: TGTGCCAGCAGCGCCTACCGGGACACGGTGTACACTGAAACTTTCTTT; CDR3: CASSAYRDTVYTETFF
V: TRBV12-3/TRBV12-4; J: TRBJ2-7; size: many; D: -; DNA: TGTGCCAGCGCAAGGGCTCGCTACGAGCAGTACTTC; CDR3: CASARARYEQYF
V: TRBV30; J: TRBJ1-3; size: few; D: -; DNA: TGTGCCTGTCAGGGCCACCGTCTTCGAAACACCATATATTTT; CDR3: CACQGHRLRNTIYF
V: TRBV27; J: TRBJ1-6; size: few; D: -; DNA: TGTGCCAGCAGTCAAAGACAGATATCACCCCTCCACTTT; CDR3: CASSQRQISPLHF
V: TRBV5-6; J: TRBJ2-4; size: -; D: TRBD1; DNA: TGTGCCAGCAGCTCCGCGGGACAGGGGACCAAAAACATTCAGTACTTC; CDR3: CASSSAGQGTKNIQYF
V: TRBV5-4; J: TRBJ2-1; size: few; D: TRBD2; DNA: TGTGCCAGCAGCCCGAAGTTAGCTAGCGGGGTCAATGAGCAGTTCTTC; CDR3: CASSPKLASGVNEQFF
V: TRBV20-1; J: TRBJ1-2; size: many; D: -; DNA: TGCAGTGCCCCAGGGGACGCTATGGACTACACCTTC; CDR3: CSAPGDAMDYTF
V: TRBV2; J: TRBJ1-4; size: -; D: TRBD1; DNA: TGTGCCAGCATGGACAGGGAGGGTGAAAAACTGTTTTTT; CDR3: CASMDREGEKLFF
V: TRBV9; J: TRBJ2-6; size: -; D: -; DNA: TGTGCCAGCAGTGGGGAAGCCAGGTGGCGTAGCTCTGGGGCCAACGTCCTGACTTTC; CDR3: CASSGEARWRSSGANVLTF
V: TRBV7-6; J: TRBJ2-5; size: few; D: -; DNA: TGTGCCAGCAGCTCGGGGTTGGGGGGAGAGACCCAGTACTTC; CDR3: CASSSGLGGETQYF
V: TRBV5-1; J: TRBJ2-3; size: -; D: TRBD2; DNA: TGCGCCTGCAGCTTGGGGGGGATGACTAGCGGCACAGATACGCAGTATTTT; CDR3: CACSLGGMTSGTDTQYF
V: TRBV24-1; J: TRBJ1-2; size: few; D: -; DNA: TGTGCCACCAGTGACCGCACGACGGACAGCTTCTATGGCTACACCTTC; CDR3: CATSDRTTDSFYGYTF